This T cell receptor (beta chain) derives from a study of early T cells in non-severe SARS-CoV-2 infection. On the study more broadly: RNA in bulk from unsorted whole blood was sequenced, and chains were unpaired.

V gave up 2 bases and J gave up 4 bases; unmatched junction bases: 5. Germline values: CDR1 MNHEY, CDR2 SMNVEV (reference sequence). The CDR3 has 16 residues. Individual cDNA molecules were tagged with unique molecular identifiers. TCRdb re-called the 5' RACE reads with MiXCR, one entry per CDR3 protein. The sample lists roughly 63,000 distinct CDR3 sequences; 10% to 15% were seen once. The sample holds many counts of this clonotype. The specimen was whole blood. This TCR derives from an adult who was a healthcare worker with PCR-confirmed SARS-CoV-2 infection or an uninfected control (not recorded which). This chain links TRBV27 with TRBJ2-6; 7 bases align to TRBD2. Here the CDR3 reads CASSLIGRGGANVLTF. The CDR3 region has the DNA TGTGCCAGCAGTTTAATAGGGAGGGGAGGGGCCAACGTCCTGACTTTC.